This T cell receptor (beta chain) was sequenced in a study of PD-1 blockade in classical Hodgkin lymphoma. Study context: Patients were administered nivolumab (3 mg/kg intravenously) every 2 weeks.

Notes on this clone: Its target is unknown.

Every patient had relapsed following autologous stem cell transplantation, and cohorts differed in brentuximab vedotin exposure. Overall study findings and caveats: TCR diversity rose significantly by C4D1 in CD4+ but not CD8+ cells. According to reports, newly diagnosed patients had lower baseline TCR diversity than healthy donors, and relapsed/refractory patients had lower baseline TCR diversity still.

This CDR3 spans 14 amino acids. From germline, CDR1 is SGHTA and CDR2 FQGNSA. Trimming cost V 5 bases and J 14 bases, with 22 bases left between them. The assay was immunoSEQ multiplex PCR, and TCRdb's table has in-frame clones only and misses some. The sample gives 40,000 to 45,000 clones, 71% of which show up once; roughly 3.1% is in the top ten. This clonotype was obtained from a human donor with classical Hodgkin lymphoma. Sequencing used peripheral blood mononuclear cells (PBMCs), obtained at baseline. This sequence joins TRBV7-2 and TRBJ2-1; D gene uncertain. The chain's CDR3 is CASSPFLRETHEFF. The CDR3 DNA sequence: TGTGCCAGCAGCCCGTTTTTGAGAGAGACCCACGAGTTCTTC.